This T cell receptor beta chain was profiled in a study of blood T cell repertoires in COVID-19 (dated by TCRdb to about 2020). Study-wide context: Collaborator samples came from the United States, Italy and Spain and covered acute and convalescent phases of COVID-19. Where available, HLA class I and class II types were obtained from metadata supplied by the sample provider rather than from assay-based typing. The material from the prospective study consisted of cDNA or gDNA derived from T cells, B-cell-depleted T cells, or PBMCs. Samples came from the ongoing ImmuneRACE study (first 160 participants) plus 1,254 subjects from 6 global collaborators. The repertoires were released in a freely available public database meant as a resource for research on the immune response to SARS-CoV-2. Subjects who had been exposed to COVID-19, were actively infected with it, or had recovered from it provided the deeply sampled blood TCRbeta repertoires that made up the dataset. Nearly every sample came with metadata listing a de-identified subject ID, COVID-19 status, age in years and sex.

Broad study findings and their caveats: How much clinical and demographic metadata was included differed by source and by participant, and the metadata was provided uncurated.

Germline trimming amounts to 4 bases on V and 0 bases on J, with 9 as the count of junction bases outside the gene matches. The CDR3 contains 16 residues, cysteine and phenylalanine counted. Only the CDR3 DNA is retained, 48 bases long and in frame from the first base. CDR1 is given as SGHKS and CDR2 as YYEKEE, both from the germline V gene (reference sequence). The immunoSEQ Assay, a bias-controlled multiplex PCR, was used to amplify TCRbeta CDR3 regions from genomic DNA. Processing in the source paper ran as follows. The number of nucleated cells in each sample was estimated from the amplification of reference gene primers within the assay. To quantify the absolute abundance of each unique TCRbeta CDR3 rearrangement, sequence reads were collapsed and filtered. For each sample, productive Simpson clonality was calculated by taking the square root of Simpson's diversity index across productive rearrangements. TCRdb retrieved this table from immuneACCESS and kept in-frame rearrangements only. Not all clones are present; in checked studies, unresolved V genes account for under half, and no reason is known for the remainder. V, J and clone size were drawn from that table, and D and trimming were deduced from the DNA. This sample has over 150,000 clones in its table, and approximately 84% of those were observed once. The top ten constitute roughly 7% of the sample.

Enrolling through a virtual design, the prospective study's participants ranged in age from roughly 18 to 95 years and lived across about two dozen United States geographic areas. In the prospective study, cohorts were assigned on the basis of participant-reported clinical history obtained from a screening survey and a study questionnaire. For ImmuneRACE Cohort 3, a participant was defined as recovered based on two consecutive negative NP/OP PCR tests, clearance by a healthcare professional, or resolution of symptoms. In the prospective study, mobile phlebotomists collected whole blood, serum and a nasopharyngeal or oropharyngeal swab from each participant. Additional blood draws and questionnaires over a roughly two-month period could optionally be provided by prospective study participants. Blood samples from the prospective study were shipped frozen or at room temperature prior to DNA extraction.

Points on this clone: The antigen it recognizes is unknown. No much larger clonotype is one base removed from it; base qualities were not supplied.

This clonotype originated in a man aged 40-49 years who had recovered from COVID-19. The sequenced material came from PBMCs or T cells enriched from blood (not recorded which). The chain is made from TRBV5-5 and TRBJ1-1, and TRBD1 aligns with 7 junction nucleotides. In nucleotides, the sequence is TGTGCCAGCAGCCCAACAGACAGGGCCCTGAACACTGAAGCTTTCTTT. Its protein reads: CASSPTDRALNTEAFF. With the portions outside the CDR3 filled from the reference TRBV5-5 and TRBJ1-1 genes, the complete variable region becomes DAGVTQSPTHLIKTRGQQVTLRCSPISGHKSVSWYQQVLGQGPQFIFQYYEKEERGRGNFPDRFSARQFPNYSSELNVNALLLGDSALYLCASSPTDRALNTEAFFGQGTRLTVV.